The T cell receptor beta chain under discussion was sequenced for a study of control samples from healthy donors and cancer patients. Trimming pared 6 bases from V and 1 base from J, leaving 6 bases between. CDR3 length: 12 residues. Germline assignment: CDR1 MNHEY and CDR2 SVGEGT. Sequencing used immunoSEQ multiplex PCR; TCRdb keeps in-frame clones, though not all of them. The sample lists tens of thousands of clones, approximately 90% occurring once. This clone occurred a few times. Sample: blood. The clonotype originates from a woman between 70 and 85 years old in good health. The chain has TRBV6-2 or TRBV6-3 and TRBJ1-1; no firm D call. CDR3 coding DNA: TGTGCCAGCAGCGACCCGAACACTGAAGCTTTCTTT. Encoded protein: CASSDPNTEAFF.